The T cell receptor beta chain described here comes from a study of shared T cell receptors in the human thymus. CDR3 size: 15 residues. Per the germline V gene, CDR1 is MNHEY and CDR2 is SMNVEV (reference sequence). V gave up 0 bases and J gave up 0 bases; unmatched junction bases: 0. Sequencing used immunoSEQ multiplex PCR; TCRdb keeps in-frame clones, though not all of them. The table lists approximately 580,000 clones, 75% to 85% of them singletons. This sample was shared with a second study, whose subject was human thymus T cells. That source notes: Donors consisted of healthy Finnish infants (having corrective surgery for congenital heart defects). Thymus pieces cut out during corrective heart surgery were the tissue that was used. Usage of V and J genes appeared biased in thymic and blood repertoires. Related research examined unrelated individuals and reported that their thymic repertoires overlapped highly.

The sequence was obtained from a boy less than two years old with a congenital heart defect. Sequencing was performed on thymocytes. The chain carries TRBV27 and TRBJ2-7, with 9 nucleotides matching TRBD2. This chain's CDR3 is CASSLSSGSSYEQYF. CDR3 in DNA: TGTGCCAGCAGTTTATCTAGCGGGAGCTCCTACGAGCAGTACTTC.